This TCR beta chain appears in the sequencing data of a study of cytomegalovirus exposure and HLA in healthy donors. CDR1 is MNHEY, CDR2 SVGAGI, per germline. V lost 4 bases to trimming and J lost 1 base; unmatched junction nucleotides: 9. The CDR3 loop spans 16 amino acids. The PCR made use of 60 Vbeta and 13 Jbeta primers. Sequenced by immunoSEQ multiplex PCR; TCRdb stores in-frame clones only, minus some. The table records about 140,000 clones, over 8% of them present only once. This clone was seen a few times. The chain combines TRBV6-5 with TRBJ1-1, with TRBD1 matching 7 bases. Material: PBMCs. The receptor was derived from a male donor in good health and CMV-seronegative. DNA for the CDR3: TGTGCCAGCAGTTCCATGAGGGGGCAGAGGAACACTGAAGCTTTCTTT. Translating gives CASSSMRGQRNTEAFF.